A few counts support the clone carrying this T cell receptor (beta chain). The junction does not match germline at one end; this may be a read error. Time point described: blood at routine non-recurrence follow-up after resection. In each case, whole RNA from tumor, nontumor lung or frozen PBMC was sequenced unsorted. CDR1 is SSHAT, CDR2 FNYEAQ, per germline (reference sequence). CDR3 size: 18 residues. The data belong to a study of spatial heterogeneity in lung cancer. Study-level information: Among detected sequences, beta-chain ones consistently exceeded alpha-chain ones in number.

The library protocol tagged each TCR cDNA with a unique molecular identifier. TCRdb reanalysed the 5' RACE reads using MiXCR and keeps one entry per CDR3 protein. The sample lists about 52,000 distinct CDR3 sequences, roughly 8.1% seen once, with 35% in the top ten. V is TRBV7-7 and J is TRBJ2-5; TRBD2 matches 14 bases. The clonotype was recovered from a female donor with early-stage non-small cell lung cancer. Material: PBMCs, obtained at follow-up. The CDR3 reads CASSSRLAGGPSTETQYF. In DNA, the CDR3 is TGTGCTAGCAGCTCCAGACTAGCGGGGGGGCCATCGACGGAGACCCAGTACTTC.